The clone carrying this T cell receptor (beta chain) was seen a few times. Its antigen is still unknown. TCRdb independently ran MiXCR on the RACE reads; one entry per CDR3 protein. The sample lists 95,000 or so distinct CDR3 sequences; about an eighth were seen once. The data stem from a study of human T cells and chemical hapten exposure. Study summary: Largely, small differences in pooled library volume made per-sample TCR yields vary. General study findings and limits: The number of TCRs over 1 in 1000 frequency stayed unchanged after DPC.

Time point of the sample: patch test 2, 6 weeks after DPC sensitization. The treatment here: therapeutic diphenylcyclopropenone sensitization with weekly scalp DPC. Trimming took off 6 bases at V and 5 bases at J, with 16 bases between the two ends. The germline CDR1 and CDR2 sequences are MDHEN and SYDVKM. The CDR3 spans 14 residues. The V call is TRBV28, the J call TRBJ1-2; unclear D gene. The clonotype was recovered from a woman between 35 and 50 years old with alopecia areata. Some clones in this sample may be carry-over from other donors' samples. The starting material was whole blood, obtained in connection with sensitization to the hapten diphenylcyclopropenone (DPC). CDR3 sequence (DNA): TGTGCCAGCAGCCCCGGAGGGTTGGGGTATGGCTACACCTTC. Its translation is CASSPGGLGYGYTF.